Sequencing of this TCR beta chain was carried out in a study of monozygotic twins with inflammatory bowel disease. TCRdb re-called the 5' RACE reads and gives one entry per CDR3 protein, without DNA. The sample holds approximately 140,000 distinct CDR3 sequences. There are 16 residues in the CDR3. Germline V gene data show CDR1 as SEHNR and CDR2 as FQNEAQ (reference sequence). The sequencing input was blood. The TCR sequence derives from a human donor with ulcerative colitis or Crohn's disease, or a healthy co-twin of an affected twin (not recorded which). The gene calls are TRBV7-9 and TRBJ1-1; TCRdb selects TRBD1, and the lack of DNA leaves this call unchecked. The CDR3: CASSLVVLRGMAEAFF.